A selection of T cell receptor beta chains follows, all from one sample in a study of OX40 agonist ivuxolimab in advanced cancers. Sequencing was performed with immunoSEQ multiplex PCR; in TCRdb, only in-frame clones are kept and a portion is missing. The sample carries around 13,000 clones, approximately 82% recorded once. This material consisted of CD4+ or CD8+ T cells sorted from blood, taken in a trial of the OX40 agonist ivuxolimab. The receptors stem from an adult with an advanced solid tumor such as melanoma, head and neck, liver or kidney cancer. Each CDR3 is given without its conserved first and last residue. Each record gives: V gene, CDR3 protein.

>TRBV19
ASSILGVNTGELF
>TRBV6-6
ASRATKREAF
>TRBV7-8
ASSLVSGTTDTQY
>TRBV27
ASRLAGYQETQY
>TRBV6-1
ASSTLTPEAF
>TRBV19
ASSPTIQSSGNTIY
>TRBV19
ASSLGTEAF
>TRBV29-1
SVDIGEQF
>TRBV4-1
ASSQEEFRDGRESSYNEQF
>TRBV7-6
ASSSPPNNEQF
>TRBV6-1
ASSGTADVNTQY
>TRBV27
ASSPLDRAKTEAF
>TRBV29-1
SAEVVRELF
>TRBV19
ASSIDQGYSNQPQH
>TRBV15
ATSREYPPTGVSSYEQY
>TRBV7-9
ASSFSGGDFTDTQY
>TRBV27
ASSLSSFSYNEQF
>TRBV11-2
ASSFTGTSGPYSEQF
>TRBV6-1
ASSYAGEQF
>TRBV14
ASSQLLGTTDTQY
>TRBV18
ASSLQGFGNQPQH
>TRBV4-2
ASSQALGELTGELF
>TRBV5-1
ASSPLLSGAMNTEAF
>TRBV5-4
ASSSGQNYGYT
>TRBV27
ASSLEFPGMYYEQY
>TRBV28
ASSLLAGEVRYEQY
>TRBV11-2
ASSLDFPVDGYT
>TRBV5-4
ASRLDYGELF
>TRBV27
ASSRQASYEQY
>TRBV5-1
ASSGGGGETQY
>TRBV28
ASNNQGNTEAF
>TRBV9
ASSAGRGLNEKLF
>TRBV7-9
ASSPRGGGEQY
>TRBV6-5
ASATSERIYEQY
>TRBV5-6
ASSLTGYGYT
>TRBV14
ASSQDRQGDSGNTIY
>TRBV10-3
AISEGGQGDYGYT
>TRBV15
ATSGRTRDTQY
>TRBV9
ASSVVGTDTQY
>TRBV4-1
ASSHPTGGYEQY
>TRBV19
ASKRDWGNEQF
>TRBV6-6
ASSYTTGGGEKLF
>TRBV6-5
ASSRDSYGYT
>TRBV5-5
ASSFSPSYEQY
>TRBV19
ASSFTSGSRYEQY
>TRBV6-5
ASSYERGGTDTQY
>TRBV5-6
ASSFQEEDYGYT
>TRBV30
AWERGGSGNTIY
>TRBV5-1
ASSFGTVGGYT
>TRBV5-1
ASSHAQGSIYEQY
>TRBV6-5
ASSTTGEGNQPQH
>TRBV15
ATSRDQESNEQF
>TRBV7-9
ASRGSRNYGYT
>TRBV19
ASSPGTSLGEQF
>TRBV15
ATSRSGGKDSPLH